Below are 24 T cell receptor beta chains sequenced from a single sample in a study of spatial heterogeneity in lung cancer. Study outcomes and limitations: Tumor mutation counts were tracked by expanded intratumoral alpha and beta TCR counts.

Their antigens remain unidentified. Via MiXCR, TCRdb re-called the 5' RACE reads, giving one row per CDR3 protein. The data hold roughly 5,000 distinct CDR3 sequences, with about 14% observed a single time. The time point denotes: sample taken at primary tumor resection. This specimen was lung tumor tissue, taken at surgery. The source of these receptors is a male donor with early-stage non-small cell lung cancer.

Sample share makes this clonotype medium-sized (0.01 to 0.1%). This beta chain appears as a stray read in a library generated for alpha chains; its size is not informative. The CDR3 DNA reads TGCGCCAGCAGCTTGAGTCTGGGGGCAGATACGCAGTATTTT. This gives the protein CASSLSLGADTQYF. The chain employs TRBV5-1 and TRBJ2-3, with D perhaps matching TRBD1 or TRBD2 (5 bases each). This CDR3 has 14 residues. V was cut by 1 base and J by 4 bases, with 10 bases left in between. Germline V gives CDR1 SGHRS, CDR2 YFSETQ. Complete variable domain (other parts from reference TRBV5-1 and TRBJ2-3): KAGVTQTPRYLIKTRGQQVTLSCSPISGHRSVSWYQQTPGQGLQFLFEYFSETQRNKGNFPGRFSGRQFSNSRSEMNVSTLELGDSALYLCASSLSLGADTQYFGPGTRLTVL.

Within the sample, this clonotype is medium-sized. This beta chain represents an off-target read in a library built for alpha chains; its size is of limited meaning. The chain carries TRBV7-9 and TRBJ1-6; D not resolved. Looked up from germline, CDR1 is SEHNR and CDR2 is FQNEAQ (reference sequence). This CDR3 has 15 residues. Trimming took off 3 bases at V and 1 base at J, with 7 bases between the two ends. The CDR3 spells CASSFSQSYNSPLHF. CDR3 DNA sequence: TGTGCCAGCAGCTTTTCCCAGTCCTATAATTCACCCCTCCACTTT.

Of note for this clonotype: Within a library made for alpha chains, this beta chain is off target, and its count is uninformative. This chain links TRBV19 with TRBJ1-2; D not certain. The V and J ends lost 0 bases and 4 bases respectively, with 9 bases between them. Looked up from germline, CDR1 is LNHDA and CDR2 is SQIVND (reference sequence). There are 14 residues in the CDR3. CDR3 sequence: CASSIEARTYGYTF. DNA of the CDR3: TGTGCCAGTAGTATAGAGGCACGGACCTATGGCTACACCTTC.

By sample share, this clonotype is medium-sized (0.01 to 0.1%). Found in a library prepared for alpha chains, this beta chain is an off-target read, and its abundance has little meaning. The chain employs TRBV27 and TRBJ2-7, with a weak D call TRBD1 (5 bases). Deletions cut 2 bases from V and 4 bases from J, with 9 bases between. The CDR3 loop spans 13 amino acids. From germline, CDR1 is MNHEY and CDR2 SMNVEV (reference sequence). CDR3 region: CASSLDRKYEQYF. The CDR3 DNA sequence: TGTGCCAGCAGTTTAGACAGAAAATACGAGCAGTACTTC.

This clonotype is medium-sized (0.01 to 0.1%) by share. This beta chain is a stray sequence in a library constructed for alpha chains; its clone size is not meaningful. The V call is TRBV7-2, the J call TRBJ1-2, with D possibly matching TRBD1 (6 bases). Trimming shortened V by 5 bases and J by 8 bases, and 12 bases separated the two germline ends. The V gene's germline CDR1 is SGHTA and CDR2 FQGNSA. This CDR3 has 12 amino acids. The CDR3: CASSPGAPGYTF. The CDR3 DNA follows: TGTGCCAGCAGCCCGGGGGCTCCGGGCTACACCTTC.

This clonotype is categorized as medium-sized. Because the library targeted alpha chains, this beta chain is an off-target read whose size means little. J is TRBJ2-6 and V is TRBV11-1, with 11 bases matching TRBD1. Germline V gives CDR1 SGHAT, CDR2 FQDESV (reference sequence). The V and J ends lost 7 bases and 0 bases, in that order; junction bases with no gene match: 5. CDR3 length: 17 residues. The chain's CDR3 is CASTTGTGGSGANVLTF. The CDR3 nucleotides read TGTGCCAGCACCACCGGGACAGGGGGCTCTGGGGCCAACGTCCTGACTTTC.

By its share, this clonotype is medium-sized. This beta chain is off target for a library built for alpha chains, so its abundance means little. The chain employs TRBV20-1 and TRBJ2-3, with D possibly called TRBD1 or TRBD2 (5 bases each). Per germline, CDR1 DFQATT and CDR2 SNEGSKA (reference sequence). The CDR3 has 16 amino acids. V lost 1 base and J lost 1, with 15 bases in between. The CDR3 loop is CSARVGASWGTDTQYF. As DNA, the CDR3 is TGCAGTGCTAGAGTCGGGGCCAGTTGGGGCACAGATACGCAGTATTTT.

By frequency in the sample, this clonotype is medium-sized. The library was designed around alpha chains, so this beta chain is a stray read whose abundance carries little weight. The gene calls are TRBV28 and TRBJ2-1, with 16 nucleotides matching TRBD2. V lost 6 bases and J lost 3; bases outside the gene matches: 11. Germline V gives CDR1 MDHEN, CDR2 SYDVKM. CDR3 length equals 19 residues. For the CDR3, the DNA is TGTGCCAGCAGCTCCATTTTGGGACTAGCGGGAGGGAACTACAATGAGCAGTTCTTC. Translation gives CASSSILGLAGGNYNEQFF.

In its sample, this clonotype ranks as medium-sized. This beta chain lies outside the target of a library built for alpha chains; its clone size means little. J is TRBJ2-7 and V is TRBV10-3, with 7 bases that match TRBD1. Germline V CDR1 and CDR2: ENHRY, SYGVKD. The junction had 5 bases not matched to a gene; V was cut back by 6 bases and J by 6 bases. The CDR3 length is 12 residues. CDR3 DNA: TGTGCCATCAGCCCGACAGGGATCGAGCAGTACTTC. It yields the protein CAISPTGIEQYF.

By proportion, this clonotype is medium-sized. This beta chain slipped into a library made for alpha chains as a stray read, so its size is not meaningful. The CDR3 region is CASKPVGAKTQYF. In DNA, the CDR3 is TGTGCCAGTAAACCCGTAGGAGCGAAGACCCAGTACTTC. The chain uses TRBV19 and TRBJ2-5, with unresolved D. Germline V gene sequence: CDR1 LNHDA, CDR2 SQIVND (reference sequence). The V end lost 7 bases, the J end lost 6 bases, and 15 bases lay between the germline ends. CDR3 size: 13 residues.

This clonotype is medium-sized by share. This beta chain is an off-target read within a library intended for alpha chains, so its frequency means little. CDR3 protein: CASSQQQGEEQPQHF. CDR3 nucleotides: TGTGCCAGCAGCCAGCAACAGGGGGAGGAACAGCCCCAGCATTTT. The rearrangement links TRBV4-2 to TRBJ1-5; 8 positions agree with TRBD1. Trimming removed 3 bases from V and 7 bases from J; junction bases left unmatched: 8. The CDR3 spans 15 residues. Germline lookup yields CDR1 LGHNA and CDR2 YNFKEQ.

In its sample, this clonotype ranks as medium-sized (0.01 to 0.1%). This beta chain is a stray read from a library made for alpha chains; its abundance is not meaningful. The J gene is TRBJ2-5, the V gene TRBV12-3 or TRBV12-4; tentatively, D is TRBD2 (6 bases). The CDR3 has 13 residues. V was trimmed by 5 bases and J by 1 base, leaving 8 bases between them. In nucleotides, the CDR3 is TGTGCCAGCAGTCCGACTAGCCAAGAGACCCAGTACTTC. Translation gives CASSPTSQETQYF.

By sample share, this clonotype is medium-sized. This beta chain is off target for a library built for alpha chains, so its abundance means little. The CDR3 is CASSLEGTGITYGYTF. CDR3 DNA: TGTGCCAGCAGCTTAGAGGGGACAGGGATAACCTATGGCTACACCTTC. The chain couples TRBV7-2 to TRBJ1-2; TRBD1 aligns across 9 bases. This CDR3 spans 16 amino acids. V was clipped by 1 base and J by 4 bases; unmatched bases: 7. CDR1 and CDR2 from the germline V gene are SGHTA and FQGNSA.

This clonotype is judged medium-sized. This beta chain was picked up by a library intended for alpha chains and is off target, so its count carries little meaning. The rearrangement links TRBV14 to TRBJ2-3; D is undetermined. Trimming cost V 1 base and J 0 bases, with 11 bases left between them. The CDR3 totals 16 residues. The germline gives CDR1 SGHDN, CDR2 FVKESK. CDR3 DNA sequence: TGTGCCAGCAGCCAAGGAGGCGCGGCTAGCACAGATACGCAGTATTTT. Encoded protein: CASSQGGAASTDTQYF. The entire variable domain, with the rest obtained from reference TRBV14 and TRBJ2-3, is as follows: EAGVTQFPSHSVIEKGQTVTLRCDPISGHDNLYWYRRVMGKEIKFLLHFVKESKQDESGMPNNRFLAERTGGTYSTLKVQPAELEDSGVYFCASSQGGAASTDTQYFGPGTRLTVL.

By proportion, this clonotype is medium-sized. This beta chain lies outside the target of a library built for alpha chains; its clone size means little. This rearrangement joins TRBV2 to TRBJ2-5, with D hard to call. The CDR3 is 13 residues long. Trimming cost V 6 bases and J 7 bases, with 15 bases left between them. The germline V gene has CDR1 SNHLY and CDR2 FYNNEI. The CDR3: CASSETGTGTQYF. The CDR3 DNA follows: TGTGCCAGCAGCGAGACTGGAACGGGGACCCAGTACTTC.

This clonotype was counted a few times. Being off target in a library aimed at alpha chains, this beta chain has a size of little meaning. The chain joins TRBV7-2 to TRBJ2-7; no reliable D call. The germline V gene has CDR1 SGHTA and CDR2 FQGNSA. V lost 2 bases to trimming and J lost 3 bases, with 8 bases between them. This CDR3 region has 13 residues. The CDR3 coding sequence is TGTGCCAGCAGCTTATCATGGCGCTACGAGCAGTACTTC. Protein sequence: CASSLSWRYEQYF.

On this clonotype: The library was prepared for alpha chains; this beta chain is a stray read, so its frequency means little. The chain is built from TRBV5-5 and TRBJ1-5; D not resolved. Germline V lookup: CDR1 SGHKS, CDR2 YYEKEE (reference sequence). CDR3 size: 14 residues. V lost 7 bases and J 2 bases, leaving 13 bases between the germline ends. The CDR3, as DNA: TGTGCCAGCGCATGGGGAGGAGGCAATCAGCCCCAGCATTTT. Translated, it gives CASAWGGGNQPQHF.

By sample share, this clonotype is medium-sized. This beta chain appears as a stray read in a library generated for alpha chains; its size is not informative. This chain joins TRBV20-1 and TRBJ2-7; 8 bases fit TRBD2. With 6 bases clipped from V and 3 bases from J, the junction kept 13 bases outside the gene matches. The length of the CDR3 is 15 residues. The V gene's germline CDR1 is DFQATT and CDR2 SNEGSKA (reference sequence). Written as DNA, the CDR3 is TGCAGTGCCGCCAAACCGGACAGCGGGGGCTACGAGCAGTACTTC. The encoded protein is CSAAKPDSGGYEQYF.

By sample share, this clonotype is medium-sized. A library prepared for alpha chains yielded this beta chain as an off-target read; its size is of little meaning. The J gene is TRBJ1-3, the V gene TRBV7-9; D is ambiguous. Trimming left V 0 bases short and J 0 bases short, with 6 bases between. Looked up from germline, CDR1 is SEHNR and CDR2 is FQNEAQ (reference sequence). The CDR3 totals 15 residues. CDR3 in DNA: TGTGCCAGCAGCTTAGCAGGTTTCTCTGGAAACACCATATATTTT. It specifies CASSLAGFSGNTIYF.

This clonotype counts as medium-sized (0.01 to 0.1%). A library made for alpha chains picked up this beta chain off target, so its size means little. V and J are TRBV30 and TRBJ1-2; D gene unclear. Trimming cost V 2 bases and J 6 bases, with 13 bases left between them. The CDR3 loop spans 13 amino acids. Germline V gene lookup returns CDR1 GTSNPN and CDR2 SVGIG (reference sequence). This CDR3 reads CAWSPAQEHGYTF. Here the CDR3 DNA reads TGTGCCTGGAGTCCGGCCCAGGAGCATGGCTACACCTTC.

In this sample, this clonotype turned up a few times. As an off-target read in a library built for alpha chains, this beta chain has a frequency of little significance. CDR3: CASTRWETFGNTIYF. The CDR3 DNA reads TGTGCCAGCACCCGATGGGAGACGTTTGGAAACACCATATATTTT. The chain employs TRBV7-6 and TRBJ1-3; no clear D gene. Germline V gene sequence: CDR1 SGHVS, CDR2 FNYEAQ. Trimming pared 7 bases from V and 3 bases from J, leaving 16 bases between. The CDR3 consists of 15 residues.

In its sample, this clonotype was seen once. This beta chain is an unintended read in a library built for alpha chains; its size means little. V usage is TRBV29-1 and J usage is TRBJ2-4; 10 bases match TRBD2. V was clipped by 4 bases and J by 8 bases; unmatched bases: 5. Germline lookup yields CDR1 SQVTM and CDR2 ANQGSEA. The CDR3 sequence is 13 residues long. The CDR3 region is CSVALAGVDIQYF. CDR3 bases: TGCAGCGTTGCTCTAGCGGGAGTTGACATTCAGTACTTC.

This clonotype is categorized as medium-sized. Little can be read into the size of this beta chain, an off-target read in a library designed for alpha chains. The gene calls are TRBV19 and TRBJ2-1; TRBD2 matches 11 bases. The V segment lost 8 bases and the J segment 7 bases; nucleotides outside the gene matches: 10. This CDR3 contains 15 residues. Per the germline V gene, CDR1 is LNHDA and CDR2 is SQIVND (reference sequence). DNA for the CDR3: TGTGCCAGTTCCTCGACTAGCGGGACTCGGAATGAGCAGTTCTTC. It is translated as CASSSTSGTRNEQFF.

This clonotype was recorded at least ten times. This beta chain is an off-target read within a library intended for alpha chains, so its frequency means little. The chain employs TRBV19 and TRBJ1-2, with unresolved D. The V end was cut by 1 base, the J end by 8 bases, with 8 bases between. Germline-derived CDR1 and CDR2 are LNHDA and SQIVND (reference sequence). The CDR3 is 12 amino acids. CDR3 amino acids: CASSIGQRGYTF. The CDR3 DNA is TGTGCCAGTAGTATAGGACAAAGGGGCTACACCTTC.